One and the same sample provided the 17 T cell receptor beta chains below, sequenced in a study of T cells after yellow fever vaccination. TCRdb passed the 5' RACE reads through MiXCR, listing each CDR3 protein once. In the table there are more than 300,000 distinct CDR3 sequences, 3.5% to 4.5% of which are singletons. This sample comprised PBMCs, obtained 15 days after the yellow fever booster vaccination. The receptor source for this set is a man aged 18 to 29 who received the YFV17D yellow fever vaccine.

This clonotype was counted a few times. This chain links TRBV30 with TRBJ1-2, with D possibly matching TRBD1 (5 bases). The V and J ends lost 2 bases and 5 bases respectively, with 15 bases between them. This CDR3 is 14 amino acids long. Germline CDR1 and CDR2: GTSNPN and SVGIG (reference sequence). CDR3: CAWSLGGVVYGYTF. Here the CDR3 DNA reads TGTGCCTGGAGTCTCGGAGGGGTTGTGTATGGCTACACCTTC.

This clonotype was recorded a few times. The chain links TRBV5-6 to TRBJ1-6; TRBD1 agrees at 7 bases. Germline loops: CDR1 SGHDT, CDR2 YYEEEE. After removal of 4 bases from V and 11 bases from J, the junction contained 6 bases not matched to a gene. The CDR3 sequence is 13 residues long. For the CDR3, the DNA is TGTGCCAGCAGCCTGAACAGGGGACCACCCCTCCACTTT. Its translation: CASSLNRGPPLHF.

Only a few counts were recorded for this clonotype. The chain employs TRBV15 and TRBJ1-2, with 11 bases identical to TRBD1. CDR3 length: 15 residues. V lost 1 base to trimming and J lost 7 bases; unmatched junction nucleotides: 5. Germline V gene sequence: CDR1 LNHNV, CDR2 YYDKDF (reference sequence). CDR3 amino acids: CATSRGTGGEGGYTF. Written as DNA, the CDR3 is TGTGCCACCAGCAGAGGGACAGGGGGCGAGGGTGGCTACACCTTC. The whole variable domain, remainder taken from reference TRBV15 and TRBJ1-2, is DAMVIQNPRYQVTQFGKPVTLSCSQTLNHNVMYWYQQKSSQAPKLLFHYYDKDFNNEADTPDNFQSRRPNTSFCFLDIRSPGLGDTAMYLCATSRGTGGEGGYTFGSGTRLTVV.

This clonotype was counted a few times. One end of the junction fails to match germline, which may point to a read error. This chain joins TRBV12-3 or TRBV12-4 and TRBJ1-2, with D uncertain. This CDR3 is 12 amino acids long. The CDR3 protein is CASSPLGRPDAF. Written as DNA, the CDR3 is TGTGCCAGCAGTCCACTCGGGAGGCCGGACGCCTTC.

This clonotype was counted ten times or more. The gene calls are TRBV5-1 and TRBJ2-1, with D maybe TRBD2 (5 bases). From germline, CDR1 is SGHRS and CDR2 YFSETQ. The CDR3 is 15 amino acids. Trimming shortened V by 0 bases and J by 1 base, and 8 bases separated the two germline ends. CDR3 in amino acids: CASSLAEGSYNEQFF. The DNA of the CDR3 is TGCGCCAGCAGCTTGGCCGAGGGTTCCTACAATGAGCAGTTCTTC. The full variable domain, completed using reference TRBV5-1 and TRBJ2-1, is KAGVTQTPRYLIKTRGQQVTLSCSPISGHRSVSWYQQTPGQGLQFLFEYFSETQRNKGNFPGRFSGRQFSNSRSEMNVSTLELGDSALYLCASSLAEGSYNEQFFGPGTRLTVL.

This clonotype was observed many times. This chain joins TRBV12-3 or TRBV12-4 and TRBJ1-2; weak D call: TRBD1 (5 bases). This CDR3 has 14 amino acids. V gave up 3 bases and J gave up 2 bases, with 10 bases separating them. CDR3 sequence: CASSLVGTNYGYTF. CDR3 nucleotide sequence: TGTGCCAGCAGTTTGGTAGGGACCAACTATGGCTACACCTTC.

The table lists this clonotype with many counts. The chain recombines TRBV27 with TRBJ1-5; D is ambiguous. V shed 2 bases and J shed 3 bases, with 11 bases lying between them. Per the germline V gene, CDR1 is MNHEY and CDR2 is SMNVEV (reference sequence). This CDR3 has 15 amino acids. The DNA for the CDR3 is TGTGCCAGCAGTTTACTACCGGGCCACAATCAGCCCCAGCATTTT. It encodes CASSLLPGHNQPQHF.

This clonotype was seen at least ten times. V is TRBV3-1 and J is TRBJ2-7; 9 positions agree with TRBD2. V gave up 5 bases and J gave up 6 bases; unmatched junction bases: 5. CDR1 is LGHDT, CDR2 YNNKEL, per germline (reference sequence). The CDR3 length is 13 residues. The CDR3 region is CASSFSGGLEQYF. The DNA for the CDR3 is TGTGCCAGCAGCTTTAGCGGGGGACTCGAGCAGTACTTC.

This clonotype was picked up a small number of times. The chain carries TRBV24-1 and TRBJ2-3; D not certain. V was pared by 5 bases and J by 3 bases, with 11 bases between. CDR1 and CDR2 (germline): KGHDR, SFDVKD. This CDR3 has 14 amino acids. In DNA, the CDR3 is TGTGCCACCAGTGTTGGCTGGGGAACAGATACGCAGTATTTT. Translation: CATSVGWGTDTQYF.

This clonotype was seen repeatedly, ten times or more. The gene calls are TRBV5-4 and TRBJ2-1; 9 bases are a match to TRBD2. J gave up 0 bases and V 3 bases, and 4 bases lay outside the gene matches. The CDR3 totals 16 residues. Looked up from germline, CDR1 is SGHNT and CDR2 is YYREEE (reference sequence). The chain's CDR3 is CASSWGSGGSYNEQFF. CDR3 sequence (DNA): TGTGCCAGCAGCTGGGGTAGCGGGGGCTCCTACAATGAGCAGTTCTTC.

This clonotype appeared a few times. The V and J genes are TRBV4-3 and TRBJ1-2, with 7 bases lining up with TRBD1. Trimming took 1 base from V and 6 from J; bases not matched to a gene: 8. CDR1 and CDR2 from the germline V gene are LGHNA and YSLEER. The CDR3 contains 15 residues. In DNA, the CDR3 is TGCGCCAGCAGCCAAGCCCTGACAGGGATCAATGGCTACACCTTC. Protein product: CASSQALTGINGYTF.

This clonotype was observed a handful of times. The chain employs TRBV28 and TRBJ1-2; D is possibly TRBD1 (6 bases). The CDR3 runs to 15 residues. The germline CDR1 and CDR2 sequences are MDHEN and SYDVKM. V was clipped by 6 bases and J by 5 bases, with 19 bases between them. The CDR3 loop is CASSPTGIVWYGYTF. The CDR3 region has the DNA TGTGCCAGCAGCCCCACAGGGATAGTATGGTATGGCTACACCTTC.

This clonotype was seen a few times. The chain carries TRBV18 and TRBJ2-7; possible D gene TRBD1, 5 bases. The V gene lost 1 base and the J gene lost 5 bases, with 6 bases spanning the gap. There are 12 residues in the CDR3. CDR1 and CDR2 from the germline V gene are KGHSH and LQKENI. CDR3 sequence (DNA): TGTGCCAGCTCACCACAGGGGCACGAGCAGTACGTC. Its protein product is CASSPQGHEQYV.

This clonotype was seen ten or more times. The V call is TRBV12-3 or TRBV12-4, the J call TRBJ1-2; no definite D call. The CDR3 is 13 residues long. Trimming took 6 bases from V and 4 from J, leaving 12 bases between them. The CDR3 sequence: CASRSAETYGYTF. The CDR3 coding sequence is TGTGCCAGCAGATCCGCGGAAACCTATGGCTACACCTTC.

This clonotype has ten or more counts. The V and J genes are TRBV7-9 and TRBJ2-3; D is unclear. CDR3 length equals 14 residues. V was cut by 5 bases and J by 2 bases, with 11 bases left in between. Germline values: CDR1 SEHNR, CDR2 FQNEAQ (reference sequence). In nucleotides, the CDR3 is TGTGCCAGCAGCCCCCGGGCCCTCACAGATACGCAGTATTTT. Amino acids: CASSPRALTDTQYF.

This clonotype was seen ten or more times. The gene calls are TRBV13 and TRBJ2-1; 10 bases agree with TRBD2. The germline V gene encodes CDR1 PRHDT and CDR2 FYEKMQ (reference sequence). J lost 2 bases, V lost 1 base, and 8 bases had no gene match. The CDR3 length is 18 residues. CDR3 sequence (DNA): TGTGCCAGCAGCTTAGCGGCTAGCGGGGGCCCTACCTACAATGAGCAGTTCTTC. Translated, it gives CASSLAASGGPTYNEQFF.

This clonotype was found a few times. This chain uses TRBV10-3 with TRBJ1-6; a weak D match, TRBD1 (6 bases). In germline, CDR1 is ENHRY, CDR2 SYGVKD. Trimming shortened V by 4 bases and J by 4 bases, and 11 bases separated the two germline ends. The CDR3 has 15 amino acids. The CDR3, as DNA: TGTGCCATCAGTGGAGGGGGGGGTTATAATTCACCCCTCCACTTT. Protein: CAISGGGGYNSPLHF.